This is a list of T cell receptor beta chains from one sample in a study of T cell changes during pregnancy in multiple sclerosis. The protocol was immunoSEQ multiplex PCR, while the TCRdb copy is restricted to in-frame clones and leaves out a portion. The sample has 56,000 or so clones, just over 90% seen once. The sequenced sample was peripheral blood, obtained in the first trimester of pregnancy. The receptors derive from a female donor in good health, enrolled as a control in a pregnancy study. The CDR3 runs from the conserved cysteine through the conserved F or W. The D gene is left open where the match is weak. Part of the rows lack a size; the others show once, few, many or a class for expanded clones.

J gene: TRBJ1-2; V gene: TRBV7-9; clone size: .; D gene: .; CDR3 DNA: TGTGCCAGCAGCTTAGCCGGGCAGGCGGGTGGCTACACCTTC; CDR3 protein: CASSLAGQAGGYTF
J gene: TRBJ2-1; V gene: TRBV5-1; clone size: .; D gene: .; CDR3 DNA: TGCGCCAGCAGCGACGATCCGGGAGTTACTGAGCAGTTCTTC; CDR3 protein: CASSDDPGVTEQFF
J gene: TRBJ2-1; V gene: TRBV27; clone size: .; D gene: .; CDR3 DNA: TGTGCCAGCAGTTGGGTAGCCATGAATGAGCAGTTCTTC; CDR3 protein: CASSWVAMNEQFF
J gene: TRBJ2-1; V gene: TRBV4-2; clone size: .; D gene: .; CDR3 DNA: TGTGCCAGCAGCCAAGGCCTTGGCGGGACCTACCCGTGGGATGAGCAGTTCTTC; CDR3 protein: CASSQGLGGTYPWDEQFF
J gene: TRBJ2-1; V gene: TRBV5-4; clone size: .; D gene: .; CDR3 DNA: TGTGCCAGCAGCTCCATAACGGTGAATGAGCAGTTCTTC; CDR3 protein: CASSSITVNEQFF
J gene: TRBJ1-2; V gene: TRBV30; clone size: .; D gene: TRBD1; CDR3 DNA: TGTGCCTGGAGTAGGGACAGGGACTATGGCTACACCTTC; CDR3 protein: CAWSRDRDYGYTF
J gene: TRBJ1-5; V gene: TRBV5-1; clone size: .; D gene: .; CDR3 DNA: TGCGCCAGCAGCGTGATACAGGATGCGGTCTATAGCAATCAGCCCCAGCATTTT; CDR3 protein: CASSVIQDAVYSNQPQHF
J gene: TRBJ2-1; V gene: TRBV28; clone size: .; D gene: .; CDR3 DNA: TGTGCCAGCAGTTTCAGAGGATTCTCTGGGGGGAGCGAGCAGTTCTTC; CDR3 protein: CASSFRGFSGGSEQFF
J gene: TRBJ2-3; V gene: TRBV7-2; clone size: .; D gene: .; CDR3 DNA: TGTGCCAGCAGCTTATCGGCGACAACAGATACGCAGTATTTT; CDR3 protein: CASSLSATTDTQYF
J gene: TRBJ1-4; V gene: TRBV6-1; clone size: once; D gene: .; CDR3 DNA: TGTGCCACCTCAGGGATGGTAAATGAAAAACTGTTTTTT; CDR3 protein: CATSGMVNEKLFF
J gene: TRBJ1-3; V gene: TRBV2; clone size: .; D gene: .; CDR3 DNA: TGTGCCAGCAGAGGTTGGGCCGTTGCTGGAAACACCATATATTTT; CDR3 protein: CASRGWAVAGNTIYF
J gene: TRBJ1-2; V gene: TRBV6-1; clone size: once; D gene: .; CDR3 DNA: TGTGCCAGCAGTGAGAGAGCCGCTTGGACCTTCAGGGTTATTTTTGGCTACACCTTC; CDR3 protein: CASSERAAWTFRVIFGYTF
J gene: TRBJ2-7; V gene: TRBV18; clone size: .; D gene: .; CDR3 DNA: TGTGCCAGCTCAAGGGGGAGCTCCTACGAGCAGTACTTC; CDR3 protein: CASSRGSSYEQYF
J gene: TRBJ2-5; V gene: TRBV4-1; clone size: .; D gene: TRBD2; CDR3 DNA: TGCGCCAGCAGCCAAGATTCGGGAGCGGGGGCCCTCCAAGAGACCCAGTACTTC; CDR3 protein: CASSQDSGAGALQETQYF
J gene: TRBJ2-1; V gene: TRBV6-4; clone size: .; D gene: TRBD2; CDR3 DNA: TGTGCCAGCAGTGACCAAGGACTAGCGGGGCCCAATGAGCAGTTCTTC; CDR3 protein: CASSDQGLAGPNEQFF
J gene: TRBJ2-7; V gene: TRBV5-1; clone size: .; D gene: .; CDR3 DNA: TGCGCCAGCAGCTTGGGAGGCGGAAGGAGGGAGCAGTACTTC; CDR3 protein: CASSLGGGRREQYF
J gene: TRBJ2-6; V gene: TRBV5-8; clone size: .; D gene: TRBD1; CDR3 DNA: TGTGCCAGCAGCTCCGGGCGCAGGGGGCTTTTAAGGACTGGGGCCAACGTCCTGACTTTC; CDR3 protein: CASSSGRRGLLRTGANVLTF
J gene: TRBJ1-1; V gene: TRBV2; clone size: .; D gene: TRBD1; CDR3 DNA: TGTGCCACCCCGGGACAGATGAACACTGAAGCTTTCTTT; CDR3 protein: CATPGQMNTEAFF
J gene: TRBJ1-5; V gene: TRBV15; clone size: .; D gene: TRBD1; CDR3 DNA: TGTGCCGCCTCACAGGGGTATAGCAATCAGCCCCAGCATTTT; CDR3 protein: CAASQGYSNQPQHF
J gene: TRBJ2-5; V gene: TRBV6-5; clone size: once; D gene: .; CDR3 DNA: TGTGCCAGCAGTTACTCTCCAGAAGAGACCCAGTACTTC; CDR3 protein: CASSYSPEETQYF
J gene: TRBJ1-1; V gene: TRBV28; clone size: .; D gene: TRBD1; CDR3 DNA: TGTGCCAGCAGACGGACAGGGCTTTTGACTGAAGCTTTCTTT; CDR3 protein: CASRRTGLLTEAFF
J gene: TRBJ2-1; V gene: TRBV5-1; clone size: .; D gene: .; CDR3 DNA: TGCGCCAGCAAAAAGATGAGCCGGGGTTCCTACAATGAGCAGTTCTTC; CDR3 protein: CASKKMSRGSYNEQFF
J gene: TRBJ2-2; V gene: TRBV27; clone size: .; D gene: .; CDR3 DNA: TGTGCCAGCACCCTTAAAACAGGGCCCGGGGAGCTGTTTTTT; CDR3 protein: CASTLKTGPGELFF
J gene: TRBJ2-7; V gene: TRBV5-6; clone size: .; D gene: .; CDR3 DNA: TGTGCCAGCAGCGTCGTTCTCTACGAGCAGTACTTC; CDR3 protein: CASSVVLYEQYF
J gene: TRBJ2-1; V gene: TRBV2; clone size: .; D gene: .; CDR3 DNA: TGTGCCAGCACCGGGCGGGGCGCGGATGAGCAGTTCTTC; CDR3 protein: CASTGRGADEQFF
J gene: TRBJ1-3; V gene: TRBV6-5; clone size: .; D gene: TRBD1; CDR3 DNA: TGTGCCAGCAGCATCGGGACAGGGCAGGGGAACACCATATATTTT; CDR3 protein: CASSIGTGQGNTIYF
J gene: TRBJ2-2; V gene: TRBV19; clone size: once; D gene: .; CDR3 DNA: TGTGCCAGTAGTATAGTTTACAGGGGGGGCACCGGGGAGCTGTTTTTT; CDR3 protein: CASSIVYRGGTGELFF
J gene: TRBJ2-5; V gene: TRBV7-9; clone size: .; D gene: .; CDR3 DNA: TGTGCCAGCAGCCCGCCGGGGTCCCAAGAGACCCAGTACTTC; CDR3 protein: CASSPPGSQETQYF
J gene: TRBJ2-1; V gene: TRBV28; clone size: .; D gene: .; CDR3 DNA: TGTGCCAGCAGGTCAGGAAATGAGCAGTTCTTC; CDR3 protein: CASRSGNEQFF
J gene: TRBJ1-1; V gene: TRBV6-1; clone size: .; D gene: .; CDR3 DNA: TGTGCCAGCAACCCGGCCAAGGGGGTGTACACTGAAGCTTTCTTT; CDR3 protein: CASNPAKGVYTEAFF
J gene: TRBJ1-2; V gene: TRBV7-9; clone size: .; D gene: TRBD1; CDR3 DNA: TGTGCCAGCAGCTCGACGACAGGGCCTAACTATGGCTACACCTTC; CDR3 protein: CASSSTTGPNYGYTF
J gene: TRBJ2-3; V gene: TRBV7-8; clone size: .; D gene: .; CDR3 DNA: TGTGCCAGCAATCCCATTGGCACAGATACGCAGTATTTT; CDR3 protein: CASNPIGTDTQYF
J gene: TRBJ2-2; V gene: TRBV6-5; clone size: .; D gene: .; CDR3 DNA: TGTGCCAGCAGTTACTCGAGGGCCGCGAACACCGGGGAGCTGTTTTTT; CDR3 protein: CASSYSRAANTGELFF
J gene: TRBJ1-3; V gene: TRBV5-3; clone size: .; D gene: .; CDR3 DNA: TGTGCCAGAACTTATGGGGAGTTGAGAAACACCATATATTTT; CDR3 protein: CARTYGELRNTIYF
J gene: TRBJ2-5; V gene: TRBV5-1; clone size: .; D gene: TRBD2; CDR3 DNA: TGCGCCAGCAGCTCGGGACTAGCGGGGGCCCAGATGGAGACCCAGTACTTC; CDR3 protein: CASSSGLAGAQMETQYF
J gene: TRBJ2-7; V gene: TRBV7-3; clone size: .; D gene: .; CDR3 DNA: TGTGCCAGCAGCTTAGAACTCTCGCCGTACTACGAGCAGTACTTC; CDR3 protein: CASSLELSPYYEQYF
J gene: TRBJ2-5; V gene: TRBV4-2; clone size: .; D gene: TRBD2; CDR3 DNA: TGTGCCAGCAGCCCGGGGGGGGTTGGGGAGACCCAGTACTTC; CDR3 protein: CASSPGGVGETQYF
J gene: TRBJ2-7; V gene: TRBV2; clone size: .; D gene: .; CDR3 DNA: TGTGCCAGCAGTGAACGACACACCTACGAGCAGTACTTC; CDR3 protein: CASSERHTYEQYF
J gene: TRBJ2-7; V gene: TRBV6-1; clone size: .; D gene: .; CDR3 DNA: TGTGCCAGCAAATCACGGACAACAACTTACGAGCAGTACTTC; CDR3 protein: CASKSRTTTYEQYF
J gene: TRBJ2-7; V gene: TRBV5-4; clone size: .; D gene: .; CDR3 DNA: TGTGCCAGCAGCATCCAGTCGTACGAGCAGTACTTC; CDR3 protein: CASSIQSYEQYF
J gene: TRBJ2-1; V gene: TRBV28; clone size: .; D gene: .; CDR3 DNA: TGTGCCAGCAGTCCCGCGGTAAATGAGCAGTTCTTC; CDR3 protein: CASSPAVNEQFF
J gene: TRBJ2-5; V gene: TRBV7-9; clone size: .; D gene: TRBD2; CDR3 DNA: TGTGCCAGCAGCTTAGGTGGGACTAGCGGGACAGAGACCCAGTACTTC; CDR3 protein: CASSLGGTSGTETQYF
J gene: TRBJ1-2; V gene: TRBV5-1; clone size: .; D gene: .; CDR3 DNA: TGCGCCAGCAGCTCCCCGAACAGATCAGCCGCCCAAAACTATGGCTACACCTTC; CDR3 protein: CASSSPNRSAAQNYGYTF
J gene: TRBJ1-2; V gene: TRBV2; clone size: .; D gene: TRBD1; CDR3 DNA: TGTGCCAGCAGTGAAGGCGGACGGGCCAGGGGGTATGGCTACACCTTC; CDR3 protein: CASSEGGRARGYGYTF
J gene: TRBJ1-1; V gene: TRBV6-6; clone size: .; D gene: .; CDR3 DNA: TGTGCCAGCAGTAGAGGGATGAACACTGAAGCTTTCTTT; CDR3 protein: CASSRGMNTEAFF